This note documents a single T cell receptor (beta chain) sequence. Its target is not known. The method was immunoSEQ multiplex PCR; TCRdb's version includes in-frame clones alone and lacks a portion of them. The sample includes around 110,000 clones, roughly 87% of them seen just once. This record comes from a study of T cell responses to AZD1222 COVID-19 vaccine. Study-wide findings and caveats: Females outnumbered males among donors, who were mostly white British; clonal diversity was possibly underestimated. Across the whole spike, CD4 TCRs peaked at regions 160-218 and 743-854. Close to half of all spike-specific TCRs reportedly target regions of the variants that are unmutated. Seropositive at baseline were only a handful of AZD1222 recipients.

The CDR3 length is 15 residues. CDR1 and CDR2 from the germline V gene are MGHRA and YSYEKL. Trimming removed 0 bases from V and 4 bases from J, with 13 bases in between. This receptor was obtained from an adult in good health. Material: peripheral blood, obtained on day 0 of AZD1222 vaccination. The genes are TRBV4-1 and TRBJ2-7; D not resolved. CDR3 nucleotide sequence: TGCGCCAGCAGCCAAGATTCCCAAACAGATTACGAGCAGTACTTC. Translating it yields CASSQDSQTDYEQYF.